This TCR beta chain derives from a study of post-analysis software for immune sequencing data. The CDR3 loop spans 16 amino acids. Germline V lookup: CDR1 SGDLS, CDR2 YYNGEE. This clonotype was seen a few times. The antigen remains unidentified. A much larger clone lies one base from this, so it may be a read error. Unique molecular identifiers tagged the TCR beta cDNA libraries. TCRdb re-called the PCR reads through MiXCR, storing one row per CDR3 protein. The profile shows some 260,000 distinct CDR3 sequences, 35% to 40% of them singletons. Notes on the study in general: F measure clustering grouped samples strongly by preparation batch. In patients, roughly five TRBV segments were more frequent than in controls, with TRBV5-6, TRBV5-1 and TRBV20-1 among them.

What was sequenced was blood. The chain recombines TRBV9 with TRBJ2-3; 9 bases are a match to TRBD2. This TCR derives from a girl aged 5 to 17 with multiple sclerosis. CDR3 DNA: TGTGCCAGCAGCGTGTGGCGGGGGGGATACACAGGTACGCAGTATTTT. Translating gives CASSVWRGGYTGTQYF.